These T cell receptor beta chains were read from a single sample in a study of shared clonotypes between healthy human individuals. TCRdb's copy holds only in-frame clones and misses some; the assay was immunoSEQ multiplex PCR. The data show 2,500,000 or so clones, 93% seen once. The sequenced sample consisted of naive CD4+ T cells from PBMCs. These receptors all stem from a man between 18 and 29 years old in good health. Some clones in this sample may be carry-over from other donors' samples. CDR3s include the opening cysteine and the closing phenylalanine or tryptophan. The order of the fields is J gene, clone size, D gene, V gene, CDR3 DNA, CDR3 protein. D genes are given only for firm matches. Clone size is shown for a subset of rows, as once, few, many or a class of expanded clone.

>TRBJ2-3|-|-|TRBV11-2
TGTGCCAGCAGCACACGACTAGGAGGGGGCACAGATACGCAGTATTTT
CASSTRLGGGTDTQYF
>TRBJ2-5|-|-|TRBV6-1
TGTGCCAGCAGTGAAGCCTGGGGGATCCAAGAGACCCAGTACTTC
CASSEAWGIQETQYF
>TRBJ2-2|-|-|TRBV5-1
TGCGCCAGCAGCTTGACAGACACCGGGGAGCTGTTTTTT
CASSLTDTGELFF
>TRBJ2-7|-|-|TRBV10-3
TGTGCCATCAGTGAGTCGATGGGGGACTCCCAGTACTTC
CAISESMGDSQYF
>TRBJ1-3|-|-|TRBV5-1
TGCGCCAGCAGTAAGGGGGACAACTCTGGAAACACCATATATTTT
CASSKGDNSGNTIYF
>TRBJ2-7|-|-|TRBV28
TGTGCCAGCAGCCTCCCCACCACCTACGAGCAGTACTTC
CASSLPTTYEQYF
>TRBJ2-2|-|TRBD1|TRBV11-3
TGTGCCAGCAGCTTCGACAGGGGTCCCACCGGGGAGCTGTTTTTT
CASSFDRGPTGELFF
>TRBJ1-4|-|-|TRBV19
TGTGCCAGTAGTAGGAGGCGGGGTTCAACTAATGAAAAACTGTTTTTT
CASSRRRGSTNEKLFF
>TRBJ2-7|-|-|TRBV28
TGTGCCAGCAGTTCGGGGACTTGGGGCGACGAGCAGTACTTC
CASSSGTWGDEQYF
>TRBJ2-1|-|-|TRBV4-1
TGCGCCAGCAGCCAACTCGGGGGTAAGTCCTACAATGAGCAGTTCTTC
CASSQLGGKSYNEQFF
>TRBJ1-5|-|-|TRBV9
TGTGCCAGCAGCGTAGGGACCAATCAGCCCCAGCATTTT
CASSVGTNQPQHF
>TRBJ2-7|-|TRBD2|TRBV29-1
TGCAGCGCCCTAGGTCCCCGGACTAGCGGGATTGAGCAGTACTTC
CSALGPRTSGIEQYF
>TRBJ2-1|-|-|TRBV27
TGTGCCAGCAGCTTCGGACAGCTTTGGAATGAGCAGTTCTTC
CASSFGQLWNEQFF
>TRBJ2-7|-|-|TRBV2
TGTGCCAGCAGTGACAGGCAAAAAAGCGGAGGACACGAGCAGTACTTC
CASSDRQKSGGHEQYF
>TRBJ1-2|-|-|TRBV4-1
TGCGCCAGCACCCAAAGCGGGGGGGATGGCTACACCTTC
CASTQSGGDGYTF
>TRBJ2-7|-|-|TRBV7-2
TGTGCCAGCAGCTTAATGGGGACCACCTCCTACGAGCAGTACTTC
CASSLMGTTSYEQYF
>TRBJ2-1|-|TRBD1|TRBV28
TGTGCCAGCAGTTTTACGACAGGGGGTCACGAGCAGTTCTTC
CASSFTTGGHEQFF
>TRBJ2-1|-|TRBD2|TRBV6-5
TGTGCCAGCAGGCCAAGCGGGAGCGGTGAGCAGTTCTTC
CASRPSGSGEQFF
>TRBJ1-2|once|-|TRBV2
TGTGCCAGCAGTGAGGATAGGGACTATGGCTACACCTTC
CASSEDRDYGYTF
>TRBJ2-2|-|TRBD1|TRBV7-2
TGTGCCAGCAGCTCCTGGGACAGGGGGCCCGCCGGGGAGCTGTTTTTT
CASSSWDRGPAGELFF
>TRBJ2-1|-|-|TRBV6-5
TGTGCCAGCATAGCGTTCAATGAGCAGTTCTTC
CASIAFNEQFF
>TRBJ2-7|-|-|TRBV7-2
TGTGCCAGCAGCTATGGAACAGGGAACTACGAGCAGTACTTC
CASSYGTGNYEQYF
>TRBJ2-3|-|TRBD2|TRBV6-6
TGTGCCAGCAGCCTTGGGGGAGGGTTTCAGACAGATACGCAGTATTTT
CASSLGGGFQTDTQYF
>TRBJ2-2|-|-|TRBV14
TGTGCCAGCAGCCAAGAGATTACCACCGGGGAGCTGTTTTTT
CASSQEITTGELFF
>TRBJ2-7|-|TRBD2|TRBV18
TGTGCCAGCTCACCCGGGACTAGCGGATACGAGCAGTACTTC
CASSPGTSGYEQYF
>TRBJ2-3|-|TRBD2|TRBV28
TGTGCCAGCAGTATAGCGGGAGCAGCAGATACGCAGTATTTT
CASSIAGAADTQYF
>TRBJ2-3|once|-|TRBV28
TGTGCCAGCAGCCGAACTAGTCTGGGCTCTGATACGCAGTATTTT
CASSRTSLGSDTQYF
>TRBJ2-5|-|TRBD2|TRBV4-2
TGTGCCAGCAGCCAAGTGACTAGCGGGGGGGGAGAGACCCAGTACTTC
CASSQVTSGGGETQYF
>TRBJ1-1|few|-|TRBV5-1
TGCGCCAGCAGCTTGTGGGGATACACTGAAGCTTTCTTT
CASSLWGYTEAFF
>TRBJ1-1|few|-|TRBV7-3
TGTGCCAGCAGCTTAACAGGGAAGGGCACTGAAGCTTTCTTT
CASSLTGKGTEAFF
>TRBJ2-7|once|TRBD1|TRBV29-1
TGCAGCGTCTCCAACAGGGGGGCCCCCTACGAGCAGTACTTC
CSVSNRGAPYEQYF
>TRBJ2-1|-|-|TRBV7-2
TGTGCCAGCAACCAGGGGCTAATCTACAATGAGCAGTTCTTC
CASNQGLIYNEQFF
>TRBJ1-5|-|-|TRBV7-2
TGTGCCAGCAGTCTTCGGGTTAGCAATCAGCCCCAGCATTTT
CASSLRVSNQPQHF
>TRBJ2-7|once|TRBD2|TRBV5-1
TGCGCCAGCAGCTTGGGACTAGCGGGAGCTTTTTACGAGCAGTACTTC
CASSLGLAGAFYEQYF
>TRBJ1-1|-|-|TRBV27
TGTGCCAGCAGTTTATCGAACGCAGGAAAAGCTTTCTTT
CASSLSNAGKAFF
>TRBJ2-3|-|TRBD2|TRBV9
TGTGCCAGCAGCGTAACGACTAGCGGGAGAGGCACGCAGTATTTT
CASSVTTSGRGTQYF
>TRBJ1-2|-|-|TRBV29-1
TGCAGCGTTTTTAGTCGGGGTCCTTATGGCTACACCTTC
CSVFSRGPYGYTF
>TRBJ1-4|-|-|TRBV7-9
TGTGCCAGCAGCTTAGGGCAGGGGAAAGGCACTAATGAAAAACTGTTTTTT
CASSLGQGKGTNEKLFF
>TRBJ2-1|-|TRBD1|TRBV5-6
TGTGCCAGCAGCAGGACAGGTTCCAATGAGCAGTTCTTC
CASSRTGSNEQFF
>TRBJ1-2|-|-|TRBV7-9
TGTGCCAGCAGCTTAAGGGGGGCGAGTAGGGATGGCTACACCTTC
CASSLRGASRDGYTF
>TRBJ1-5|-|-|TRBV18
TGTGCCAGCTCACCCGACGGGTGGCAGTCGCCCCAGCATTTT
CASSPDGWQSPQHF
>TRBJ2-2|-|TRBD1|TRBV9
TGTGCCAGCAGCCCGGGACAGGGGGCCACCGGGGAGCTGTTTTTT
CASSPGQGATGELFF
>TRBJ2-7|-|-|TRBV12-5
TGTGCTAGTGGTTTTAGCCGACCCGCTGGGGCCTACGAGCAGTACTTC
CASGFSRPAGAYEQYF